The 2 T cell receptor beta chains below were found in one sample sequenced in a study of cytomegalovirus exposure and HLA in healthy donors. The PCR employed 60 Vbeta primers together with 13 Jbeta primers. TCRdb's table, derived via immunoSEQ multiplex PCR, lists solely in-frame clones and lacks some. Among roughly 180,000 clones listed, around four fifths were seen once. The sample was PBMCs. These receptors came from a young man in good health and CMV-seronegative.

This rearrangement joins TRBV2 to TRBJ1-5, with TRBD1 as a possible D gene (5 bases). CDR3 length: 12 amino acids. The germline V gene has CDR1 SNHLY and CDR2 FYNNEI. Deletions cut 4 bases from V and 5 bases from J, with 6 bases between. CDR3 DNA: TGTGCCAGCAGTGGACAGCATCAGCCCCAGCATTTT. Its protein is CASSGQHQPQHF.

The genes are TRBV28 and TRBJ2-7, with D maybe TRBD1 (5 bases). V lost 8 bases, J lost 0 bases, and 11 bases lay in between. CDR1 is MDHEN and CDR2 is SYDVKM in the germline V gene. This CDR3 region has 13 residues. The CDR3 nucleotides are TGTGCCAGCGCGGACAACGGCTCCTACGAGCAGTACTTC. Its protein is CASADNGSYEQYF.